The present T cell receptor (beta chain) was sequenced within a study of post-analysis software for immune sequencing data (dated by TCRdb to about 2015). Regarding the complete study: The recorded disease courses included relapsing-remitting, secondary progressive and progressive-relapsing multiple sclerosis, and some patients had no subtype annotation. Patient repertoires were compared against about twelve previously published healthy control repertoires from donors aged about 6 to 27 years. A subset of samples was prepared in parallel using single-end sample barcoding, then pooled and co-amplified after Illumina adapter ligation. What the research found in general, with its limitations: Roughly 5 TRBV segments, including TRBV5-6, TRBV5-1 and TRBV20-1, were significantly more frequent in patients than controls. Multiple sclerosis patients had significantly lower normalized Chao1 diversity than controls, a result that suggests substantial peripheral T-cell clonal expansion. The multiple sclerosis patient group was slightly younger than the control group. When samples were clustered directly using the F measure, samples prepared in the same batch co-clustered strongly, which prompted a batch-effect correction.

Taken from cysteine to phenylalanine, the CDR3 has 16 residues. The only DNA kept is the CDR3, 48 bases in frame from the first base. Ends trimmed: V by 5 bases, J by 5 bases; bases unmatched to a gene: 12. Sequences SEHNR (CDR1) and FQNEAQ (CDR2) are obtained from the germline V gene (reference sequence). To demonstrate the VDJtools post-analysis software, the study profiled TCR beta repertoires from the peripheral blood of around 13 young patients with multiple sclerosis. Multiple sclerosis patients were children and adolescents aged about 6 to 16 years. To note about this clonotype: Its antigen is currently not known. No base quality information exists; no much larger clone differs at one position.

The library relied on PCR. Data came from an Illumina HiSeq 2500. Unique molecular identifiers were incorporated into TCR beta cDNA libraries to reduce PCR and sequencing biases. Per 1 to 10 million input T cells, some 500,000 cDNA molecules were obtained, such that each molecule approximated one T cell. The patient libraries were prepared and sequenced with the same protocol used for the earlier healthy control dataset. Within a given batch, samples were prepared together, multiplexed and sequenced on the same HiSeq lane. Concerning the study's data processing: MIGEC handled the raw barcoded reads, throwing out single-read molecular identifier groups before consensus assembly and CDR3 extraction. VDJtools was used for post-analysis of the clonotype tables, and diversity was normalized by down-sampling every dataset to the size of the smallest sample. To correct batch-related cross-sample contamination, repertoire overlap clustering matched CDR3 amino acid sequences but not nucleotide sequences. TCRdb applied fastp at Q25 and MiXCR to the public reads, then kept only in-frame beta chains. For every CDR3 protein sequence, its rows merge into one entry that carries the most common genes and DNA. The V and J calls shown here were made by TCRdb, not taken from the authors' results. This sample is represented by fewer than 850,000 distinct CDR3 sequences; 40% to 55% of them were singletons. The ten top clones hold 4.9% of the sample.

The chain joins TRBV7-9 to TRBJ2-1; 7 central bases correspond to TRBD2. The sequencing input was blood. This TCR was recovered from a girl aged 5 to 17 with multiple sclerosis. The DNA reads as follows: TGTGCCAGCAGCGCCCCGGGAGGCTCGACCCACAATGAGCAGTTCTTC. Its coded protein is CASSAPGGSTHNEQFF.